The present entry profiles one TCR beta chain with its context. Its antigen specificity is not known. Base qualities are not at hand, and no much larger clone is one base apart. The data belong to a study of cytomegalovirus exposure and HLA in healthy donors (dated by TCRdb to between 2016 and 2019). Context from the whole study: An earlier analysis of roughly 630 of the donors reported about 250 Gb of sequence data and 100 million to 130 million unique TCR beta sequences from 150 million to 200 million T cells. Roughly 300 gigabases of sequencing data and 70 million to 85 million unique TCR sequences were included in an early release covering several hundred HLA-typed donors. Of the roughly 400 genotyped donors, approximately 83% fell in the genetic ancestry cluster associated with self-reported Caucasian donors. The aim of the study was to test whether cataloging public T cell receptors could identify signatures of past pathogen exposure. Using immunosequencing, the study profiled T cell repertoires from approximately 700 subjects and related those repertoires to cytomegalovirus serostatus. A separate validation cohort of about 110 different subjects was used in addition to the roughly 620-subject first cohort. To predict cytomegalovirus infection status, the study brought together high-throughput TCR immunosequencing, statistical association of individual TCRs with disease status, and machine learning. A later analysis re-analyzed previously published TCR beta repertoires from roughly 600 donors and added high-resolution HLA genotyping to study TCR occurrence patterns. Rather than using new phenotypic data, the later analysis identified candidate immune exposures from TCR beta sequences and from how often those sequences occurred across donors. An earlier analysis of 587 of the donors used high-throughput TCR beta sequencing to judge whether each TCR beta V gene segment behaved as functional or pseudogenic. Donor age, sex, ethnicity and CMV serostatus were compiled together with the repertoire data. In a later genetic analysis, genome-wide SNP genotypes for about three fifths of the roughly 670 donors were used, and that subset was treated as a discovery cohort. Every repertoire in the discovery cohort had been generated on one and the same sequencing platform. HLA typing covered class I and class II loci at four-digit resolution. Typing coverage differed by locus: A, B, C, DRB1 and DQB1 were typed in about 629-640 donors, DQA1 in about 560, DPA1 in over 600, and DPB1 in just under 490. Four or five DR-DQ haplotypes were handled as single units for association and clustering because linkage in the cohort was strong. Among 350 to 400 genotyped donors of the cohort, an average of around 240,000 unique TCR beta nucleotide sequences were sequenced per donor, roughly 18% of them non-productive. Summary of the overall study and its limitations: V-gene and J-gene trimming of TCR beta chains was associated with a missense DCLRE1C variant in a later genetic analysis, and the association was replicated in an independent cohort. A later analysis found that most CMV-associated TCR beta chains appeared HLA-restricted, with HLA associations seemingly driven largely by CMV exposure. In both the original and validation cohorts, the classifier was reported to diagnose cytomegalovirus status with high specificity and sensitivity. Assigning TCR associations to individual alleles was difficult when HLA alleles, especially DR and DQ, strongly co-occurred. In vitro tests confirmed that a few of the cytomegalovirus-associated TCR beta chains recognize cytomegalovirus antigens. A group of highly shared sequence variants was considered likely to be a technical artifact of the sequencing pipeline. Most TCR sequences were observed very rarely across donors, whereas some public TCRs were present in many individuals. The study listed 164 TCR beta chains as associated with cytomegalovirus. CMV serostatus was the only immune exposure information available for the cohort. Some 15 rarely observed V segments, including chromosome 9 orphons, were excluded from the earlier analysis of approximately 500 of the donors because counts were too low. In this cohort, only TCR beta chains were sequenced, and detectable features were limited by the absence of alpha or paired-chain data. According to a later analysis, parvovirus B19, influenza, CMV and Epstein-Barr virus appeared linked to several top co-occurrence clusters. The authors suggested that the approach could potentially be extended to other disease states and immunological phenotypes. Broadly in line with IMGT annotations, most TCR beta V segments showed up in productive rearrangements about 87% or about 30% of the time in an earlier analysis of several hundred of the donors. Linkage disequilibrium might explain the correlated functional status among segregating V segments, but an unknown experimental factor could not be ruled out. A later genetic analysis reported fewer N-insertions in productive TCRs among donors in an Asian-associated ancestry cluster than the roughly 670-donor mean. The presence/absence analyses assumed that sequencing depth was roughly uniform across donors, and that assumption may not be true. In a later analysis, HLA-associated TCR beta chains were found to be more clonally expanded and to have lower generation probabilities than equally common non-associated chains. A further reported finding was that TCR beta sequences accurately predicted the HLA-A and HLA-B alleles for most subjects in the first cohort. Because HLA typing was missing for some donors at each locus, association tests included only the typed subset. In a later analysis, the rate of TCR association differed among HLA loci, with DRB1 alleles having the most associated TCRs and HLA-C alleles having the fewest. Specific HLA alleles were associated with roughly 16,000 TCR beta sequences at a false discovery rate of 0.05 in a later analysis.

Library preparation was by the immunoSEQ multiplex PCR assay. For the multiplex PCR, a mixture combining 60 forward primers for TCR Vbeta segments and 13 reverse primers for TCR Jbeta segments was used. The CDR3 region of rearranged TCR beta genes was amplified from genomic DNA with a multiplex PCR assay. The amplified TCR beta libraries were sequenced on the Illumina HiSeq System as 87-base-pair reads. The original pipeline was this. Across the 600 to 700 repertoires, a later analysis counted about 81 million unique TCR beta chains, some 11 million of which were shared by at least two donors. Raw reads were error-corrected and collapsed into unique sequences by a nearest-neighbor algorithm in which closely related sequences were merged to remove PCR and sequencing errors. V, D and J gene segments were assigned by aligning CDR3 sequences to IMGT reference sequences. For a sequence to be retained, a match of at least six nucleotides was required to both a V gene segment and a J gene segment. A rearrangement counted as productive if the CDR3 had no stop codons and remained in frame with V and J, and every other rearrangement counted as non-productive. Following IMGT convention, CDR3 was defined as the stretch from the second conserved V-encoded cysteine up to the conserved J-encoded phenylalanine. The earlier analysis of about 590 of the donors excluded sequences that lacked an unambiguous match to a single V gene segment. In an earlier analysis of 587 of the donors, V segments were called functional above 56.7% productive rearrangements and were called segregating when the between-donor standard deviation exceeded 5%. A statistical classification framework was built for diagnosing cytomegalovirus status from the catalog of TCR beta chain sequences. V and J gene assignment, in a later analysis, came from comparing TCR nucleotide sequences with IMGT/GENE-DB human TR gene sequences. Using the TCRdist pipeline, a later analysis assigned CDR3 sequences along with most-parsimonious VDJ recombination scenarios. In a later analysis, every TCR beta chain was defined by the combination of its CDR3 amino acid sequence and its V-gene family, and reads without a unique V-gene family were dropped. To address suspected cross-contamination and a sequencing artifact, a later analysis removed under 600 highly shared, low-generation-probability nucleotide sequences. In a later analysis, a clonal expansion index for each public chain was calculated from normalized within-repertoire ranks of inferred template counts. A later analysis computed generation probabilities with a VDJ recombination model fitted to out-of-frame rearrangements, and checked the results against IGoR. A later analysis scored TCR-TCR, TCR-HLA and TCR-CMV co-occurrence with hypergeometric tests, applying a repertoire-size bias correction to TCR pairs. A later analysis estimated false discovery rates by permuting HLA or CMV assignments 20 times. In a later analysis, co-occurring TCRs were grouped with DBSCAN, and TCRdist sequence similarity was added when clustering was performed within HLA-allele-positive subsets. Co-occurrence clustering excluded repertoires with fewer than 30,000 or more than 120,000 public chains, plus five with anomalous nucleotide sharing. The table comes from immuneACCESS by way of TCRdb, which keeps in-frame sequences with V and J called. Part of the clones is missing from these tables; in studies checked, under half for an unresolved V gene and the rest for unknown reasons. The V and J calls and clone size are taken from that table; D and trimming were inferred from the DNA. Within this sample are 200,000 to 250,000 clones, with 82% of them counted one time only. The ten largest clones capture 2.5% to 3% of the sample.

The cohort consisted of hundreds of healthy bone marrow donors. At the time of sampling, every cohort member was nominally healthy, though immune exposures that went unrecorded were likely present. The donor tested CMV seronegative and was one of the 352 seronegative cohort members. A peripheral blood sample was provided by each donor, and peripheral blood mononuclear cells were used for TCR beta sequencing. Genomic DNA extraction from the blood cell samples was performed with the Qiagen DNeasy Blood Extraction Kit. The sequence came from a woman aged 40-49 years in good health and CMV-seronegative. The sequencing input was PBMCs.

DNA sequence: TGTGCCAGCAGCGGACAGGGCCTATTGACAGATACGCAGTATTTT. This yields the protein CASSGQGLLTDTQYF. Here the chain combines TRBV7-2 and TRBJ2-3, with 8 bases in between that match TRBD1. V is pruned by 5 bases and J by 3 bases, leaving 7 bases of the junction without a gene match. Per the germline V gene, SGHTA is the CDR1 and FQGNSA is the CDR2. From cysteine to phenylalanine, the CDR3 is 15 amino acids long. Only the CDR3 DNA stays, 45 bases, in frame from base 1.